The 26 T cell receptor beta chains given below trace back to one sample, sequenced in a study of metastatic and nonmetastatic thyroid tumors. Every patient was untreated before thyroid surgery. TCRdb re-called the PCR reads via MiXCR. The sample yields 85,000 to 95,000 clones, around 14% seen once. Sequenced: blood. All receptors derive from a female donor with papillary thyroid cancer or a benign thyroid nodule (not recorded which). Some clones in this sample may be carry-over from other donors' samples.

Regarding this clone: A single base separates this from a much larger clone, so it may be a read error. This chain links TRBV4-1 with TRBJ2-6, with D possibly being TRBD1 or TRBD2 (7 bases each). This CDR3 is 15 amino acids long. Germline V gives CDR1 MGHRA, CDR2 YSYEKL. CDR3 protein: CASSQEGAGANVLAF. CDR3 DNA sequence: TGCGCCAGCAGCCAGGAGGGGGCGGGGGCCAACGTCCTGGCTTTC.

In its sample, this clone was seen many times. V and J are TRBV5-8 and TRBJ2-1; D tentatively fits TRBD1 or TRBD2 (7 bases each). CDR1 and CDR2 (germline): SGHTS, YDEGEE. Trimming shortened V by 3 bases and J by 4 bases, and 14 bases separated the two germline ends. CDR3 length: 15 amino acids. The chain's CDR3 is CASSWGGTDYNEQFF. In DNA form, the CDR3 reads TGTGCCAGCAGCTGGGGGGGGACAGATTACAATGAGCAGTTCTTC. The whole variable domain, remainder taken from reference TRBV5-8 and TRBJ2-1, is EAGVTQSPTHLIKTRGQQATLRCSPISGHTSVYWYQQALGLGLQFLLWYDEGEERNRGNFPPRFSGRQFPNYSSELNVNALELEDSALYLCASSWGGTDYNEQFFGPGTRLTVL.

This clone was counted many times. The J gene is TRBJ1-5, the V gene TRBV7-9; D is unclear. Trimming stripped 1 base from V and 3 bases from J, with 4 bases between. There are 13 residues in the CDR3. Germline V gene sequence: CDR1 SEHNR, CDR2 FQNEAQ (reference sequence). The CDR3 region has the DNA TGTGCCAGCAGCTTAGGGGCCAATCAGCCCCAGCATTTT. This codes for CASSLGANQPQHF.

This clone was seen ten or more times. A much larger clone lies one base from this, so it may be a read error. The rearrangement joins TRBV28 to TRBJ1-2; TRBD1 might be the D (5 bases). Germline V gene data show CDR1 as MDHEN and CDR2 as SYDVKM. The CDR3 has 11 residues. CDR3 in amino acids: CASGSYDGDDF. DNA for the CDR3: TGTGCCAGCGGATCCTACGACGGGGACGACTTC.

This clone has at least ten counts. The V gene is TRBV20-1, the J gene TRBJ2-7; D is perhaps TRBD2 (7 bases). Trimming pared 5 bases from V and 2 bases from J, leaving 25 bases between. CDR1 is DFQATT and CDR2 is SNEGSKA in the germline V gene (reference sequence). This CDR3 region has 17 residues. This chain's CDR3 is CSAGPPGGGHRAYEQYF. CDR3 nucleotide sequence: TGCAGTGCTGGCCCCCCGGGCGGGGGCCACAGGGCCTACGAGCAGTACTTC.

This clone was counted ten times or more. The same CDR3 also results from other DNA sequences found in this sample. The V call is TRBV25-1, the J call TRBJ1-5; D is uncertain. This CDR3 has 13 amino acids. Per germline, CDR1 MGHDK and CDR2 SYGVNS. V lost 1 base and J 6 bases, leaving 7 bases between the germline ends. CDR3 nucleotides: TGTGCCAGCAGTGAATCGAAGGGTCAGCCCCAGCATTTT. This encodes CASSESKGQPQHF. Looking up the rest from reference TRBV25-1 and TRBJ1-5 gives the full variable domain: EADIYQTPRYLVIGTGKKITLECSQTMGHDKMYWYQQDPGMELHLIHYSYGVNSTEKGDLSSESTVSRIRTEHFPLTLESARPSHTSQYLCASSESKGQPQHFGDGTRLSIL.

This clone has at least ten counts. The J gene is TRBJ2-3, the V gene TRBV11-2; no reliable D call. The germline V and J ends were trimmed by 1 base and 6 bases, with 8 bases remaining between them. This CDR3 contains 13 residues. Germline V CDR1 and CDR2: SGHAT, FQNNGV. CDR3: CASSLVPADTQYF. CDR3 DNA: TGTGCCAGCAGCTTAGTGCCGGCGGATACGCAGTATTTT.

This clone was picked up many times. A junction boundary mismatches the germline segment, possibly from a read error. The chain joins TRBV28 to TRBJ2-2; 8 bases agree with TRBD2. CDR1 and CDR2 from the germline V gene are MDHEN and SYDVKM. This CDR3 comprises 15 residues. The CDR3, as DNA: TGTGCCAGCAGATTATCGCGGGGGGACACCGGGGAGCTGTTTTTT. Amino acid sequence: CASRLSRGDTGELFF. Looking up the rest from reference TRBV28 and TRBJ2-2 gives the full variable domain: DVKVTQSSRYLVKRTGEKVFLECVQDMDHENMFWYRQDPGLGLRLIYFSYDVKMKEKGDIPEGYSVSREKKERFSLILESASTNQTSMYLCASRLSRGDTGELFFGEGSRLTVL.

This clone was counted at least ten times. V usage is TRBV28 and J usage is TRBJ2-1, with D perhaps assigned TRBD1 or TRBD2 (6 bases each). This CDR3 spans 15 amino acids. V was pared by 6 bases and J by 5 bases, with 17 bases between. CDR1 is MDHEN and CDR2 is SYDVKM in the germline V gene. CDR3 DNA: TGTGCCAGCAGAATAAGGGGGGCGGCTAACAATGAGCAGTTCTTC. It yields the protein CASRIRGAANNEQFF. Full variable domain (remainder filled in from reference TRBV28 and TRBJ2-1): DVKVTQSSRYLVKRTGEKVFLECVQDMDHENMFWYRQDPGLGLRLIYFSYDVKMKEKGDIPEGYSVSREKKERFSLILESASTNQTSMYLCASRIRGAANNEQFFGPGTRLTVL.

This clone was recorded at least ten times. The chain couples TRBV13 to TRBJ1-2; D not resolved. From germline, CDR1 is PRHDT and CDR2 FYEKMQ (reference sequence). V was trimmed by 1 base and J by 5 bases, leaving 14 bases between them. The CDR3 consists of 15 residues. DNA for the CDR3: TGTGCCAGCAGCTTAGTAGCGCAGCTCAAATATGGCTACACCTTC. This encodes CASSLVAQLKYGYTF. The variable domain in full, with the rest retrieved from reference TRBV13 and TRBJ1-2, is AAGVIQSPRHLIKEKRETATLKCYPIPRHDTVYWYQQGPGQDPQFLISFYEKMQSDKGSIPDRFSAQQFSDYHSELNMSSLELGDSALYFCASSLVAQLKYGYTFGSGTRLTVV.

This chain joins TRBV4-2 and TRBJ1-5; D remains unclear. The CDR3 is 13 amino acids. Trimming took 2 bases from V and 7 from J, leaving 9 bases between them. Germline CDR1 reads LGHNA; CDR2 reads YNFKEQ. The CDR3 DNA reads TGTGCCAGCAGCCAAAGACTGGGGCAGCCCCAGCATTTT. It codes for CASSQRLGQPQHF.

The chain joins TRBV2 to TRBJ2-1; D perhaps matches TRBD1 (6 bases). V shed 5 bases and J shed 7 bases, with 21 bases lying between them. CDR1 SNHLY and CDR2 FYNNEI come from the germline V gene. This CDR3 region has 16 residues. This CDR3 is CASSNTWIGGKNEQFF. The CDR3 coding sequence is TGTGCCAGCAGTAACACATGGATAGGGGGAAAAAATGAGCAGTTCTTC.

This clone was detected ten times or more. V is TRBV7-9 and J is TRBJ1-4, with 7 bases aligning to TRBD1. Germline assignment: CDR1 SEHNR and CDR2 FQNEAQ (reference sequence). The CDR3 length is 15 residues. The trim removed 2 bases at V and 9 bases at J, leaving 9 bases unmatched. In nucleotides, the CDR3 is TGTGCCAGCAGCTTATCTGTGACAGGGAATCAAAAACTGTTTTTT. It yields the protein CASSLSVTGNQKLFF.

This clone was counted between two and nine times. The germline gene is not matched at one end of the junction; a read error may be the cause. CDR3 protein: CAISDRGLGSPLHF. In nucleotides, the CDR3 is TGTGCCATCAGTGACAGGGGGCTCGGTTCACCCCTCCACTTT. This chain uses TRBV6-1 with TRBJ1-6, with 10 bases identical to TRBD1. The CDR3 totals 14 residues. The germline V gene has CDR1 MNHNS and CDR2 SASEGT.

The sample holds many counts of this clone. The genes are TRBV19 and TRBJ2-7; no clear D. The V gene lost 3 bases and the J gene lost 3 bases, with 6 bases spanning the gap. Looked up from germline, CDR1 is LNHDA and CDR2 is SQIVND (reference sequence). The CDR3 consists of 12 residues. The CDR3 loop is CASSIGNYEQYF. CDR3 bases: TGTGCCAGTAGTATTGGCAACTACGAGCAGTACTTC. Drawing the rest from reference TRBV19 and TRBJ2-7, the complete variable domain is DGGITQSPKYLFRKEGQNVTLSCEQNLNHDAMYWYRQDPGQGLRLIYYSQIVNDFQKGDIAEGYSVSREKKESFPLTVTSAQKNPTAFYLCASSIGNYEQYFGPGTRLTVT.

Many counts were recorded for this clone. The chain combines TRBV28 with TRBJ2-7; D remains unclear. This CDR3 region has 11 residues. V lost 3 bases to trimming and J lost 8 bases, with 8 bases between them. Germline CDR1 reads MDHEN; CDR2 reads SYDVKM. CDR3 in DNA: TGTGCCAGCAGTTTCCAAGGCAAGCAGTACTTC. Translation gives CASSFQGKQYF.

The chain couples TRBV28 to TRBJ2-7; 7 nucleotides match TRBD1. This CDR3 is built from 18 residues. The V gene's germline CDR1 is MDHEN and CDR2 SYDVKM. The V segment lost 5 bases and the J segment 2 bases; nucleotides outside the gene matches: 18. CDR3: CASSGGQCARQFPYEQYF. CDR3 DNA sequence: TGTGCCAGCAGTGGGGGACAGTGTGCACGACAGTTCCCCTACGAGCAGTACTTC. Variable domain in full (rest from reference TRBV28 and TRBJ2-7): DVKVTQSSRYLVKRTGEKVFLECVQDMDHENMFWYRQDPGLGLRLIYFSYDVKMKEKGDIPEGYSVSREKKERFSLILESASTNQTSMYLCASSGGQCARQFPYEQYFGPGTRLTVT.

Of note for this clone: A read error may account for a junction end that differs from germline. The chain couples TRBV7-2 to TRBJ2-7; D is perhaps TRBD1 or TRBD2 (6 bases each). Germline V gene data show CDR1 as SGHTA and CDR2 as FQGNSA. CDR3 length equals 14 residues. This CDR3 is CASSLSGAAYQQYF. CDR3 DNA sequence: TGTGCCAGCAGCCTATCGGGGGCCGCCTACCAGCAGTACTTC.

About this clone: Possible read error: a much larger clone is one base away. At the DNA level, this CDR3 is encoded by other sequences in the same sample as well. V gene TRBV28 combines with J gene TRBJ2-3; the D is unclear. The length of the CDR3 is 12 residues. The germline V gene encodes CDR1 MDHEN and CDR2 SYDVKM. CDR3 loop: CASSPHPDTQYF. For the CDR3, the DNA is TGTGCCAGCAGTCCTCATCCAGATACACAGTATTTT. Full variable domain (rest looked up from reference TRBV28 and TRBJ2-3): DVKVTQSSRYLVKRTGEKVFLECVQDMDHENMFWYRQDPGLGLRLIYFSYDVKMKEKGDIPEGYSVSREKKERFSLILESASTNQTSMYLCASSPHPDTQYFGPGTRLTVL.

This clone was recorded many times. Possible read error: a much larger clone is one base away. CDR3 region: CASSQHQRGGGGYTF. In nucleotides, the CDR3 is TGTGCCAGCAGTCAACACCAACGGGGAGGAGGCGGCTACACCTTC. This chain joins TRBV28 and TRBJ1-2; D is undetermined. Per the germline V gene, CDR1 is MDHEN and CDR2 is SYDVKM. Trimming removed 5 bases from V and 8 bases from J, with 21 bases in between. The CDR3 consists of 15 residues.

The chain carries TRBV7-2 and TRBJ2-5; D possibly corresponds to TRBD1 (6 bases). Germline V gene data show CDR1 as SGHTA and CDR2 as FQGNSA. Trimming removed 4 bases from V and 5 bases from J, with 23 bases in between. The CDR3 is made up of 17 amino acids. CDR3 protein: CASSSRGGRVVWETQYF. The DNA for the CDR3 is TGTGCCAGCAGCTCCAGGGGCGGTAGGGTGGTGTGGGAGACCCAGTACTTC.

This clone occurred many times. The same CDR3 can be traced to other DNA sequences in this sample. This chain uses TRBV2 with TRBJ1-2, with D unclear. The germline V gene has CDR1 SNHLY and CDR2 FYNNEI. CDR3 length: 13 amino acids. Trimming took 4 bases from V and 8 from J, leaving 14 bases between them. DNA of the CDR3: TGTGCCAGCAGTGTTGGAGGCGTGGGGGGCTACACCTTC. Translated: CASSVGGVGGYTF.

The CDR3 DNA is TGTGCCAGCAGTTTCGGTGGGCCAGGAAACACCATATATTTT. Translating gives CASSFGGPGNTIYF. The chain couples TRBV12-3 or TRBV12-4 to TRBJ1-3; D is uncertain. The CDR3 is 14 residues long. V lost 3 bases and J 4 bases, leaving 10 bases between the germline ends.

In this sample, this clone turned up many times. This CDR3 reads CASSPGAYNSPLHF. The DNA for the CDR3 is TGTGCCAGCAGCCCAGGGGCCTATAATTCACCCCTCCACTTT. The chain uses TRBV3-1 and TRBJ1-6; D possibly corresponds to TRBD1 (6 bases). CDR3 length equals 14 residues. Trimming pared 4 bases from V and 2 bases from J, leaving 6 bases between. Per the germline V gene, CDR1 is LGHDT and CDR2 is YNNKEL (reference sequence).

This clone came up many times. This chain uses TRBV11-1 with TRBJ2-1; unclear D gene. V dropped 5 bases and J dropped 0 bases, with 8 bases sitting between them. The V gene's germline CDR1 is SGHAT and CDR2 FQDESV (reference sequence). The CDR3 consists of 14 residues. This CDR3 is CASSLLGSYNEQFF. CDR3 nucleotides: TGTGCCAGCAGCCTCCTTGGCTCCTACAATGAGCAGTTCTTC.

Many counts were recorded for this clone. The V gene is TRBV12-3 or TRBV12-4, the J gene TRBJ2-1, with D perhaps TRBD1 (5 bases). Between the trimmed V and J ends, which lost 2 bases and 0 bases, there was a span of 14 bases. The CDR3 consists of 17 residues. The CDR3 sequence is CASSLRGPLSSYNEQFF. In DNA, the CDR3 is TGTGCCAGCAGTTTAAGGGGTCCCTTATCCTCCTACAATGAGCAGTTCTTC.